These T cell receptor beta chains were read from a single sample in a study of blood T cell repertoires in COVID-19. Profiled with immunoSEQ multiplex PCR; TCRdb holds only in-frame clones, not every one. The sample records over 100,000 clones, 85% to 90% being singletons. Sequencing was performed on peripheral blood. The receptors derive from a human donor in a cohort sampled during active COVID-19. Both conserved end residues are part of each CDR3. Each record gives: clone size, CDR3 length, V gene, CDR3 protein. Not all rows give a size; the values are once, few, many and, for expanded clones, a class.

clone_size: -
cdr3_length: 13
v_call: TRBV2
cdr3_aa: CASSEYGGEKLFF

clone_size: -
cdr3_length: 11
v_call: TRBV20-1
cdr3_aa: CSAASGYEQYF

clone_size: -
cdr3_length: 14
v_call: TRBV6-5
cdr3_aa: CASSKGQRNEKLFF

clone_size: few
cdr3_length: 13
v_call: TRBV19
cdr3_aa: CASSTRLADTQYF

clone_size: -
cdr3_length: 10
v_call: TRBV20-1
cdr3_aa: CSARTDGYTF

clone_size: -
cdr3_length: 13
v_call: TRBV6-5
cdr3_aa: CASSGQPSYEQYF

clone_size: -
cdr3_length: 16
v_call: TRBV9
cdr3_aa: CASSVDPGVLSETQYF

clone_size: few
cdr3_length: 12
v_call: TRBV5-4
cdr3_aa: CASSSSGNPLHF

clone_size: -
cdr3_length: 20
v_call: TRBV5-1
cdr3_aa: CASSLARDRGLRRTGETQYF

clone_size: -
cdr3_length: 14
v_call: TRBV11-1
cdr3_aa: CASSLSGNRNEQYF

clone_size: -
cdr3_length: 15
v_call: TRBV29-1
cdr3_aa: CSSVGLAGVGNEQFF

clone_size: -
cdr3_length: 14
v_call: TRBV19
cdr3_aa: CASSTQATSTEAFF

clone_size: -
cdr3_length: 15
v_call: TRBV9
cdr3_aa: CASSVEQGPADTQYF

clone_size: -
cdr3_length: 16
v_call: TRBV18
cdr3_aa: CASSPPAGNLGNTIYF